These 24 T cell receptor beta chains originate from one sample sequenced in a study of blood T cell repertoires in COVID-19. The data were produced by immunoSEQ multiplex PCR, yet TCRdb's version contains in-frame clones alone and is incomplete. Of approximately 300,000 clones detected, about 85% appear once; the ten largest clones hold 1.9%. The sample consisted of PBMCs or T cells enriched from blood (not recorded which). The receptors stem from a woman in her twenties or thirties who had been exposed to COVID-19.

This clone was recorded only once. The CDR3 is CASSLDYLRVREKLFF. In DNA form, the CDR3 reads TGTGCCAGCAGCTTGGATTATCTACGGGTTAGGGAAAAACTGTTTTTT. The chain joins TRBV5-5 to TRBJ1-4; no reliable D call. Trimming took off 0 bases at V and 8 bases at J, with 17 bases between the two ends. The CDR3 extends over 16 amino acids. Looked up from germline, CDR1 is SGHKS and CDR2 is YYEKEE (reference sequence).

This sequence joins TRBV7-6 and TRBJ2-5; the D gene is possibly TRBD2 (6 bases). Trimming took off 2 bases at V and 1 base at J, with 11 bases between the two ends. CDR3 size: 15 residues. Germline CDR1 and CDR2: SGHVS and FNYEAQ. The CDR3: CASSLQGDFQETQYF. DNA of the CDR3: TGTGCCAGCAGCTTACAAGGGGACTTCCAAGAGACCCAGTACTTC. Based on the CDR3 plus reference TRBV7-6 and TRBJ2-5, the full variable domain is GAGVSQSPRYKVTKRGQDVALRCDPISGHVSLYWYRQALGQGPEFLTYFNYEAQQDKSGLPNDRFSAERPEGSISTLTIQRTEQRDSAMYRCASSLQGDFQETQYFGPGTRLLVL.

This clone has just a few counts. The genes are TRBV9 and TRBJ1-2; 10 nucleotides line up with TRBD1. In germline, CDR1 is SGDLS, CDR2 YYNGEE. CDR3 size: 16 residues. The V segment lost 3 bases and the J segment 5 bases; nucleotides outside the gene matches: 10. The CDR3 sequence is CASSGGFDRGLYGYTF. The CDR3 coding sequence is TGTGCCAGCAGCGGGGGATTTGACAGGGGGCTGTATGGCTACACCTTC.

The chain links TRBV7-9 to TRBJ1-3; possibly TRBD1 for D (6 bases). CDR1 is SEHNR, CDR2 FQNEAQ, per germline (reference sequence). The CDR3 is 15 residues long. V was shortened by 5 bases and J by 2 bases, with 13 bases between the two germline ends. The CDR3 DNA is TGTGCCAGCAGCGCCACCGGGACACCTGGAAACACCATATATTTT. This codes for CASSATGTPGNTIYF.

The genes are TRBV7-2 and TRBJ1-2; D is unclear. Between the trimmed V and J ends, which lost 7 bases and 4 bases, there was a span of 16 bases. Germline CDR1 is SGHTA and CDR2 is FQGNSA. The CDR3 has 14 residues. The CDR3 here is CASKSFPGAYGYTF. The CDR3 nucleotides are TGTGCCAGCAAGAGTTTTCCAGGCGCCTATGGCTACACCTTC.

The gene calls are TRBV30 and TRBJ1-5; no reliable D call. Trimming took 4 bases from V and 3 from J, leaving 10 bases between them. The CDR3 length is 13 residues. Germline loops: CDR1 GTSNPN, CDR2 SVGIG (reference sequence). In DNA form, the CDR3 reads TGTGCCTGGAATTATGACACCAATCAGCCCCAGCATTTT. This gives the protein CAWNYDTNQPQHF. The variable domain in full, with the rest retrieved from reference TRBV30 and TRBJ1-5, is SQTIHQWPATLVQPVGSPLSLECTVEGTSNPNLYWYRQAAGRGLQLLFYSVGIGQISSEVPQNLSASRPQDRQFILSSKKLLLSDSGFYLCAWNYDTNQPQHFGDGTRLSIL.

The DNA of the CDR3 is TGTGCCAGCAGAGGACAGGTTGCCCGTGAAGCTTTCTTT. Its translation: CASRGQVAREAFF. The chain has TRBV3-1 (or the pseudogene TRBV3-2) and TRBJ1-1; the match to TRBD1 covers 7 bases. CDR1 is LGHDT, CDR2 YNNKEL, per germline (reference sequence). The CDR3 has 13 residues. J lost 7 bases, V lost 6 bases, and 8 bases had no gene match.

The chain uses TRBV28 and TRBJ2-7; 8 nucleotides agree with TRBD1. Germline V gene sequence: CDR1 MDHEN, CDR2 SYDVKM. CDR3 length equals 14 residues. The V segment lost 4 bases and the J segment 2 bases; nucleotides outside the gene matches: 4. CDR3 nucleotides: TGTGCCAGCAGTTACGTGACAGGGGCCTACGAGCAGTACTTC. Protein: CASSYVTGAYEQYF.

The chain uses TRBV15 and TRBJ2-1; TRBD1 is a possible D gene (6 bases). The germline CDR1 and CDR2 sequences are LNHNV and YYDKDF (reference sequence). Trimming cost V 0 bases and J 3 bases, with 12 bases left between them. CDR3 length: 16 amino acids. Here the CDR3 reads CATSRDLTGYYNEQFF. The CDR3 coding sequence is TGTGCCACCAGCAGAGATTTGACAGGTTACTACAATGAGCAGTTCTTC. The entire variable domain, with the rest obtained from reference TRBV15 and TRBJ2-1, is as follows: DAMVIQNPRYQVTQFGKPVTLSCSQTLNHNVMYWYQQKSSQAPKLLFHYYDKDFNNEADTPDNFQSRRPNTSFCFLDIRSPGLGDTAMYLCATSRDLTGYYNEQFFGPGTRLTVL.

This clone appeared once. A much larger clone lies one base from this, so it may be a read error. CDR3 residues: CASRRQGGNQPQHF. As DNA, the CDR3 is TGTGCCAGCAGACGACAGGGCGGCAATCAGCCCCAGCATTTT. The V gene is TRBV7-2, the J gene TRBJ1-5, with TRBD1 identical over 7 bases. The CDR3 has 14 amino acids. Germline loops: CDR1 SGHTA, CDR2 FQGNSA. J lost 2 bases, V lost 6 bases, and 4 bases had no gene match.

The chain uses TRBV5-1 and TRBJ1-6; possible D gene TRBD1, 5 bases. The germline V gene encodes CDR1 SGHRS and CDR2 YFSETQ. Trimming took off 0 bases at V and 13 bases at J, with 14 bases between the two ends. The CDR3 covers 14 residues. CDR3 sequence: CASSLEGARRPLHF. Here the CDR3 DNA reads TGCGCCAGCAGCTTGGAAGGGGCCCGAAGGCCCCTCCACTTT.

Comments on this clone: Additional DNA sequences in this sample encode the identical CDR3. The rearrangement links TRBV15 to TRBJ1-5, with 7 positions matching TRBD1. The CDR3 is 15 residues long. V was clipped by 0 bases and J by 1 base; unmatched bases: 0. Germline V gene sequence: CDR1 LNHNV, CDR2 YYDKDF (reference sequence). CDR3 protein: CATSRDRGSNQPQHF. The CDR3, as DNA: TGTGCCACCAGCAGAGACAGGGGGAGCAATCAGCCCCAGCATTTT.

This chain uses TRBV5-1 with TRBJ2-1, with 8 bases identical to TRBD2. V lost 4 bases to trimming and J lost 4 bases; unmatched junction nucleotides: 10. Per germline, CDR1 SGHRS and CDR2 YFSETQ. The CDR3 totals 16 residues. As DNA, the CDR3 is TGCGCCAGCAGCAACACCGGGACTAGGGGGTACAATGAGCAGTTCTTC. Encoded protein: CASSNTGTRGYNEQFF.

The V and J genes are TRBV10-3 and TRBJ2-2; TRBD2 matches 9 bases. Per germline, CDR1 ENHRY and CDR2 SYGVKD. The V segment lost 4 bases and the J segment 2 bases; nucleotides outside the gene matches: 5. This CDR3 contains 16 residues. For the CDR3, the DNA is TGTGCCATCAGTGTTACCGGGACTAGCAACACCGGGGAGCTGTTTTTT. Protein product: CAISVTGTSNTGELFF.

The V and J genes are TRBV6-5 and TRBJ2-1; 8 bases align to TRBD1. V was clipped by 7 bases and J by 2 bases; unmatched bases: 7. Germline CDR1 is MNHEY and CDR2 is SVGAGI. The CDR3 contains 15 residues. Here the CDR3 DNA reads TGTGCCAGCATTACGACAGGGGTGCCCTACAATGAGCAGTTCTTC. As protein: CASITTGVPYNEQFF.

The chain recombines TRBV6-5 with TRBJ1-2; D is possibly TRBD1 (6 bases). CDR1 and CDR2 (germline): MNHEY, SVGAGI. The V end lost 0 bases, the J end lost 0 bases, and 8 bases lay between the germline ends. This CDR3 has 15 amino acids. CDR3 protein: CASSYSDSSNYGYTF. In DNA form, the CDR3 reads TGTGCCAGCAGTTACTCGGACAGCTCTAACTATGGCTACACCTTC.

V usage is TRBV7-9 and J usage is TRBJ2-3; 11 bases are shared with TRBD1. V trimming: 0 bases; J trimming: 5 bases; junction bases outside the gene matches: 4. The CDR3 contains 16 residues. Germline loops: CDR1 SEHNR, CDR2 FQNEAQ (reference sequence). Here the CDR3 DNA reads TGTGCCAGCAGCTTAGCGGAGGGACAGGGGGTAGATACGCAGTATTTT. Translated: CASSLAEGQGVDTQYF.

This clone occurred a few times. This sequence joins TRBV12-3 or TRBV12-4 and TRBJ1-3, with TRBD1 matching 7 bases. Trimming took 10 bases from V and 0 from J; bases not matched to a gene: 3. This CDR3 has 13 amino acids. DNA of the CDR3: TGTGCCACAGGGGGTAGCTCTGGAAACACCATATATTTT. Protein sequence: CATGGSSGNTIYF.

The V gene is TRBV18, the J gene TRBJ1-3, with D perhaps TRBD1 (6 bases). The CDR3 loop spans 14 amino acids. Trimming took off 5 bases at V and 1 base at J, with 9 bases between the two ends. Germline assignment: CDR1 KGHSH and CDR2 LQKENI. The CDR3: CASSVTGSGNTIYF. In DNA form, the CDR3 reads TGTGCCAGCTCAGTCACAGGGTCTGGAAACACCATATATTTT.

V gene TRBV24-1 combines with J gene TRBJ2-3, with 15 bases identical to TRBD2. The CDR3 has 18 residues. The germline V gene encodes CDR1 KGHDR and CDR2 SFDVKD. V was pared by 9 bases and J by 6 bases, with 15 bases of the junction left unmatched. The CDR3 protein is CATSGLAGGAYQGDTQYF. As DNA, the CDR3 is TGTGCCACCTCAGGACTAGCGGGAGGGGCGTACCAAGGGGATACGCAGTATTTT.

The rearrangement uses TRBV4-1 and TRBJ1-5; 10 bases match TRBD1. This CDR3 spans 20 amino acids. The germline V gene encodes CDR1 MGHRA and CDR2 YSYEKL. V gave up 1 base and J gave up 2 bases; unmatched junction bases: 14. Here the CDR3 reads CASSQAPGQGRLDGNQPQHF. CDR3 nucleotide sequence: TGCGCCAGCAGCCAAGCCCCGGGACAGGGGAGGTTGGATGGCAATCAGCCCCAGCATTTT.

This clone was counted a few times. The genes are TRBV10-1 and TRBJ2-1; TRBD2 agrees at 7 bases. Germline values: CDR1 WNHNN, CDR2 SYGVQD (reference sequence). With 2 bases clipped from V and 8 bases from J, the junction kept 12 bases outside the gene matches. The length of the CDR3 is 16 residues. CDR3 sequence reads: CASSEGPASGVDEQFF. In DNA form, the CDR3 reads TGCGCCAGCAGTGAGGGTCCGGCTAGCGGCGTGGATGAGCAGTTCTTC.

The V call is TRBV7-2, the J call TRBJ2-7; TRBD2 is a possible D gene (6 bases). V was shortened by 3 bases and J by 0 bases, with 12 bases between the two germline ends. Germline assignment: CDR1 SGHTA and CDR2 FQGNSA. This CDR3 has 15 amino acids. The CDR3 nucleotides read TGTGCCAGCAGCTTGGGACTCCCGAGCTCCTACGAGCAGTACTTC. As protein: CASSLGLPSSYEQYF.

The V gene is TRBV6-6, the J gene TRBJ1-4; TRBD1 might be the D (6 bases). The V gene's germline CDR1 is MNHNY and CDR2 SVGAGI (reference sequence). This CDR3 is 17 amino acids long. The V gene lost 5 bases and the J gene lost 0 bases, with 16 bases spanning the gap. Here the CDR3 DNA reads TGTGCCAGCAGTCTGACAGGCTTACTTGCAACTAATGAAAAACTGTTTTTT. This gives the protein CASSLTGLLATNEKLFF.